This record covers a single T cell receptor (beta chain). Its specificity is unknown. The germline V gene encodes CDR1 MDHEN and CDR2 SYDVKM. The CDR3 runs to 14 residues. V lost 9 bases, J lost 1 base, and 6 bases stayed unmatched. These data are taken from a study of shared clonotypes between healthy human individuals. The input for sorted-subset replicate PCRs was about 0.2 ug DNA, about 29,000 T cell genomes. The method was immunoSEQ multiplex PCR; TCRdb's version includes in-frame clones alone and lacks a portion of them. Counted here are around 320,000 clones, roughly 91% occurring once; the ten biggest clones make up roughly 16%. Whole-study findings and limits: Naive subsets tended to show greater estimated richness than memory subsets. The study found roughly 5% of naive CD4 clonotypes shared across a few donors.

The specimen was memory CD8+ T cells sorted from blood. Subset noted: CD45RO+ cells pooled with CCR7-negative TemRA cells. The origin of this receptor is a man between 18 and 29 years old in good health. The chain couples TRBV28 to TRBJ1-5; 7 bases align to TRBD1. This CDR3 reads CASQDRASNQPQHF. As DNA, the CDR3 is TGTGCCAGTCAAGACAGGGCGAGCAATCAGCCCCAGCATTTT.